The clone carrying this TCR beta chain occurred a few times. TCRdb analysed the RT-PCR reads with MiXCR anew, one entry per CDR3 protein. Of more than 600,000 distinct CDR3 sequences in the sample, 12% to 15% were seen once. Looked up from germline, CDR1 is MNHEY and CDR2 is SMNVEV (reference sequence). Trimming at V came to 6 bases and at J to 0 bases, leaving 14 bases not matched to a gene. The CDR3 is made up of 17 amino acids. This chain joins TRBV27 and TRBJ2-7, with 7 bases identical to TRBD1. The sequence came from a female donor in good health, serving as a healthy control. The specimen was memory CD4+ T cells from blood. CDR3 protein: CASRTRQGGVGSYEQYF. The CDR3 DNA reads TGTGCCAGCAGAACAAGACAGGGTGGGGTCGGCTCCTACGAGCAGTACTTC.